The 5 T cell receptor beta chains listed next were all sequenced from one sample in a study of long-term antiretroviral therapy in people with HIV. Run at survey level, the immunoSEQ assay was version v3.0. Method: immunoSEQ multiplex PCR; TCRdb's copy keeps in-frame clones and lacks some. The sample holds 22,000 or so clones; around 84% are singletons and the top ten take about 4.5%. The sample in question was unsorted PBMCs, obtained roughly 6.1 years after starting antiretroviral therapy. The receptors come from a man aged 25-40 years with HIV.

The rearrangement uses TRBV28 and TRBJ1-5, with D unresolved. V lost 6 bases and J lost 7, with 16 bases in between. Germline V gene data show CDR1 as MDHEN and CDR2 as SYDVKM. CDR3 length: 14 amino acids. The CDR3 loop reads CASREQVFNQPQHF. Written as DNA, the CDR3 is TGTGCCAGCAGAGAGCAAGTATTTAACCAGCCCCAGCATTTT.

V is TRBV2 and J is TRBJ2-3; no clear D. Germline V gene data show CDR1 as SNHLY and CDR2 as FYNNEI. The CDR3 is made up of 18 amino acids. With 10 bases removed from V and 2 bases from J, the gap between germline ends came to 28 bases. CDR3: CATQSIGQNIINTDTQYF. The CDR3 nucleotides are TGTGCCACCCAGAGTATCGGCCAGAACATTATAAACACAGATACGCAGTATTTT.

This clone was detected only once. The chain couples TRBV2 to TRBJ1-1; D gene uncertain. The CDR3 spans 14 residues. The germline gives CDR1 SNHLY, CDR2 FYNNEI. Trimming cost V 10 bases and J 3 bases, with 18 bases left between them. The CDR3 DNA sequence: TGTGCCACCGAAGGGAGAGAGACTTACACTGAAGCTTTCTTT. Amino acids: CATEGRETYTEAFF.

The chain recombines TRBV11-2 with TRBJ2-3; 16 bases align to TRBD2. CDR3 length: 18 amino acids. The V gene end was trimmed by 8 bases and the J gene end by 0 bases; junction bases not matched to a gene: 8. Germline V lookup: CDR1 SGHAT, CDR2 FQNNGV. CDR3 loop: CASSPGLAGGPSTDTQYF. CDR3 DNA: TGTGCCAGCTCCCCGGGACTAGCGGGAGGGCCTAGCACAGATACGCAGTATTTT.

The chain employs TRBV19 and TRBJ2-7; 7 bases are a match to TRBD1. The CDR3 has 14 amino acids. Germline V lookup: CDR1 LNHDA, CDR2 SQIVND (reference sequence). V lost 1 base to trimming and J lost 3 bases; unmatched junction nucleotides: 3. The CDR3 reads CASSIAGTVYEQYF. The CDR3 nucleotides read TGTGCCAGTAGTATAGCGGGGACAGTCTACGAGCAGTACTTC.